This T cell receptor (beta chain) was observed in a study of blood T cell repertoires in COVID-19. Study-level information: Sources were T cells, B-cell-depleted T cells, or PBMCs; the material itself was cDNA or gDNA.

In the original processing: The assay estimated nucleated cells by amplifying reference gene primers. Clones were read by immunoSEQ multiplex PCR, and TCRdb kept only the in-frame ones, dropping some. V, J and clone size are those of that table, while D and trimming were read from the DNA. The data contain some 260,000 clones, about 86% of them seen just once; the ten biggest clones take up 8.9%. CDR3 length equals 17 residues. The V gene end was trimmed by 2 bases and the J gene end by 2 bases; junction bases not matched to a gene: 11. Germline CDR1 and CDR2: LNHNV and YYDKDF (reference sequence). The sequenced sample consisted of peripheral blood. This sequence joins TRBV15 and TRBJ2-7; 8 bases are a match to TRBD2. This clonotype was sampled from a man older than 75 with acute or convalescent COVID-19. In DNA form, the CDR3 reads TGTGCCACCAGCAGACCGGGAGGGGGACTCGGGACCTACGAGCAGTACTTC. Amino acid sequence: CATSRPGGGLGTYEQYF.